Detailed here is one T cell receptor (beta chain). No antigen is known for it. The data belong to a study of shared clonotypes between healthy human individuals. Study-level points and caveats: Generally, naive subsets came out with larger estimated richness than memory subsets.

The authors' processing: ImmunoSEQ output lacked quality scores and full-length reads, limiting matched filtering. Measured with immunoSEQ multiplex PCR; TCRdb has only the in-frame clones, and not every one. V and J calls and clone size come straight from that table; D and trimming were deduced from the DNA. Among around 1.9 million clones listed, roughly 93% were seen once. CD45RO negativity and positive selection for CCR7 defined naive CD8 cells, a population that excluded terminally differentiated effector memory CD45RA+ cells. Healthy HIV-negative adults without recent acute infections or vaccinations served as donors. Germline CDR1 is SGHAT and CDR2 is FQNNGV. This CDR3 is built from 13 residues. Trimming shortened V by 1 base and J by 7 bases, and 7 bases separated the two germline ends.

What was sequenced was naive CD8+ T cells from PBMCs. The chain employs TRBV11-2 and TRBJ1-4; D is ambiguous. The clonotype comes from a man between 18 and 29 years old in good health. Some clones in this sample may be carry-over from other donors' samples. The CDR3: CASSLGQVEKLFF. In nucleotides, the CDR3 is TGTGCCAGCAGCTTAGGGCAGGTTGAAAAACTGTTTTTT.